Here is one T cell receptor beta chain with its context. These data come from a study of T cell changes during pregnancy in multiple sclerosis. TCRdb's copy holds only in-frame clones and misses some; the assay was immunoSEQ multiplex PCR. Found here are about 59,000 clones, about 94% of them singletons; the top ten hold 2.5%. V lost 2 bases, J lost 5 bases, and 13 bases lay in between. The germline V gene encodes CDR1 MNHEY and CDR2 SMNVEV (reference sequence). The length of the CDR3 is 14 residues. The source was CD8+ T cells from peripheral blood mononuclear cells, collected after pregnancy. The chain employs TRBV27 and TRBJ2-7; maybe TRBD1 (5 bases). The sequence came from a female donor with multiple sclerosis, enrolled in a pregnancy study. CDR3 amino acids: CASSLGNRLNEQYF. The CDR3 nucleotides read TGTGCCAGCAGTTTAGGAAACAGGCTCAACGAGCAGTACTTC.